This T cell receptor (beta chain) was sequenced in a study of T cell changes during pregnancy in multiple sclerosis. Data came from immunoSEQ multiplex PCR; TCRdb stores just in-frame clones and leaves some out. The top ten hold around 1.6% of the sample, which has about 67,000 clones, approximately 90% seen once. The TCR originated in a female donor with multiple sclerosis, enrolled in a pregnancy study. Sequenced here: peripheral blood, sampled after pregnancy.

CDR3 residues: CASSPSRLGTGELFF. For the CDR3, the DNA is TGTGCCAGCTCACCGAGCCGACTAGGCACCGGGGAGCTGTTTTTT. V and J are TRBV18 and TRBJ2-2, with TRBD2 as a possible D gene (6 bases). Per the germline V gene, CDR1 is KGHSH and CDR2 is LQKENI. The CDR3 consists of 15 residues. Trimming removed 3 bases from V and 4 bases from J, with 12 bases in between. Together with reference TRBV18 and TRBJ2-2, the CDR3 gives the full variable domain: NAGVMQNPRHLVRRRGQEARLRCSPMKGHSHVYWYRQLPEEGLKFMVYLQKENIIDESGMPKERFSAEFPKEGPSILRIQQVVRGDSAAYFCASSPSRLGTGELFFGEGSRLTVL.